Below are 17 T cell receptor beta chains sequenced from a single sample in a study of cytotoxic CD8 clonotypes in ibrutinib-treated CLL. The protocol was immunoSEQ multiplex PCR, while the TCRdb copy is restricted to in-frame clones and leaves out a portion. The sample holds roughly 180,000 clones, more than 80% seen once. This material consisted of PBMCs, taken after 24 months of ibrutinib treatment. These receptor sequences come from a human donor with chronic lymphocytic leukemia.

CDR3 region: CASSIDLTQGLNTEAFF. For the CDR3, the DNA is TGTGCCAGTAGTATAGATCTCACACAGGGGTTGAACACTGAAGCTTTCTTT. The rearrangement joins TRBV19 to TRBJ1-1; TRBD1 agrees at 7 bases. The CDR3 sequence is 17 residues long. The germline gives CDR1 LNHDA, CDR2 SQIVND (reference sequence). The V segment lost 0 bases and the J segment 0 bases; nucleotides outside the gene matches: 7.

This clone is a singleton in its sample. The chain joins TRBV9 to TRBJ2-6; TRBD2 matches 13 bases. The CDR3 extends over 18 amino acids. V was pared by 4 bases and J by 2 bases, with 6 bases of the junction left unmatched. Germline V lookup: CDR1 SGDLS, CDR2 YYNGEE. The CDR3 DNA is TGTGCCAGCAGCCCTGGACTAGCGGGAGATCCTGGGGCCAACGTCCTGACTTTC. This codes for CASSPGLAGDPGANVLTF.

The chain is built from TRBV7-8 and TRBJ1-2; D unclear. The CDR3 spans 12 residues. The V and J ends lost 5 bases and 8 bases respectively, with 12 bases between them. Germline V gives CDR1 SGHVS, CDR2 FQNEAQ. CDR3 loop: CASSGDASGYTF. CDR3 nucleotide sequence: TGTGCCAGCAGCGGAGACGCCAGCGGCTACACCTTC.

Concerning this clone: Distinct nucleotide sequences in the sample also encode this CDR3. The V call is TRBV27, the J call TRBJ2-2; D is ambiguous. The CDR3 contains 11 residues. CDR1 and CDR2 (germline): MNHEY, SMNVEV (reference sequence). V was trimmed by 6 bases and J by 4 bases, leaving 3 bases between them. CDR3 bases: TGTGCCAGCAGGAGCACCGGGGAGCTGTTTTTT. Its translation: CASRSTGELFF.

This chain links TRBV7-2 with TRBJ2-7; TRBD2 aligns across 8 bases. V dropped 5 bases and J dropped 3; count of bases not matched to a gene: 6. Germline CDR1 SGHTA, CDR2 FQGNSA. This CDR3 is built from 14 residues. CDR3 coding DNA: TGTGCCAGCAGCGGAGCCGGGGGGGTCTACGAGCAGTACTTC. Residues: CASSGAGGVYEQYF.

The rearrangement joins TRBV28 to TRBJ1-2, with D uncertain. The ends were cut back, 3 bases at V and 7 bases at J, with 18 bases in the middle. CDR1 is MDHEN and CDR2 is SYDVKM in the germline V gene. There are 15 residues in the CDR3. The chain's CDR3 is CASSFLRRNSGGYTF. The CDR3 coding sequence is TGTGCCAGCAGTTTCCTCAGGAGGAACTCGGGTGGCTACACCTTC.

The chain couples TRBV29-1 to TRBJ2-5; either TRBD1 or TRBD2 may supply D (5 bases each). CDR1 and CDR2 (germline): SQVTM, ANQGSEA. The ends were cut back, 6 bases at V and 4 bases at J, with 24 bases in the middle. The CDR3 loop spans 16 amino acids. The CDR3 sequence: CSVRRRRRAAPETQYF. CDR3 in DNA: TGCAGCGTCCGAAGGAGGCGCAGGGCGGCTCCAGAGACCCAGTACTTC.

This clone has just one count. The rearrangement links TRBV7-3 to TRBJ1-2; D gene ambiguous. Trimming removed 2 bases from V and 6 bases from J, with 10 bases in between. Germline V lookup: CDR1 SGHTA, CDR2 FQGTGA. CDR3 length: 13 residues. The CDR3: CASSLVLMDGYTF. CDR3 sequence (DNA): TGTGCCAGCAGCTTAGTATTGATGGATGGCTACACCTTC.

This chain uses TRBV11-2 with TRBJ1-1, with D maybe TRBD1 (6 bases). The CDR3 is 14 amino acids. Trimming cost V 4 bases and J 7 bases, with 16 bases left between them. Germline lookup yields CDR1 SGHAT and CDR2 FQNNGV. The CDR3 DNA reads TGTGCCAGCAGCTCAAGGGGGGTTGCCCATGAAGCTTTCTTT. Its protein is CASSSRGVAHEAFF.

This chain connects TRBV27 to TRBJ1-4; 9 positions agree with TRBD1. The CDR3 has 18 residues. The trim removed 6 bases at V and 3 bases at J, leaving 14 bases unmatched. Germline CDR1 reads MNHEY; CDR2 reads SMNVEV (reference sequence). For the CDR3, the DNA is TGTGCCAGCAGACCGGGACAGGGATACTCCACACCTAATGAAAAACTGTTTTTT. It codes for CASRPGQGYSTPNEKLFF.

This clone was observed many times. Other nucleotide sequences from this sample produce the same CDR3. The V call is TRBV11-2, the J call TRBJ1-6; 8 positions agree with TRBD1. Germline CDR1 reads SGHAT; CDR2 reads FQNNGV. The CDR3 contains 17 residues. V was pared by 5 bases and J by 2 bases, with 8 bases of the junction left unmatched. DNA of the CDR3: TGTGCCAGCAGCCCGCAGGGGGCCAGCGCCTATAATTCACCCCTCCACTTT. Amino acids: CASSPQGASAYNSPLHF.

This clone has just one count. The chain combines TRBV13 with TRBJ2-3; D possibly corresponds to TRBD1 (5 bases). Germline values: CDR1 PRHDT, CDR2 FYEKMQ (reference sequence). The CDR3 extends over 14 amino acids. Trimming left V 5 bases short and J 4 bases short, with 13 bases between. The CDR3 sequence: CASSINRRPDTQYF. The DNA of the CDR3 is TGTGCCAGCAGCATAAACAGGCGGCCAGATACGCAGTATTTT.

V is TRBV7-3 and J is TRBJ2-6; D is unclear. V gave up 4 bases and J gave up 0 bases, with 16 bases separating them. The CDR3 is 18 residues long. Germline-derived CDR1 and CDR2 are SGHTA and FQGTGA. The CDR3 sequence: CASSSSGDPSSGANVLTF. Here the CDR3 DNA reads TGTGCCAGCAGCTCCTCTGGGGATCCGAGCTCTGGGGCCAACGTCCTGACTTTC.

The rearrangement links TRBV6-6 to TRBJ1-3; tentatively, D is TRBD1 (6 bases). The CDR3 covers 15 residues. Trimming shortened V by 5 bases and J by 2 bases, and 13 bases separated the two germline ends. Germline CDR1 reads MNHNY; CDR2 reads SVGAGI (reference sequence). CDR3 in amino acids: CASSHQGQAGNTIYF. In DNA form, the CDR3 reads TGTGCCAGCAGTCACCAGGGGCAGGCTGGAAACACCATATATTTT.

This chain uses TRBV9 with TRBJ2-1, with 13 nucleotides matching TRBD2. J was trimmed by 12 bases and V by 0 bases; bases with no gene match: 6. CDR3 length: 15 residues. CDR1 is SGDLS and CDR2 is YYNGEE in the germline V gene. The CDR3 nucleotides are TGTGCCAGCAGCGTAGCCGGGACTAGCGGGATGATGCAGTTCTTC. Amino acids: CASSVAGTSGMMQFF. Full variable domain (rest looked up from reference TRBV9 and TRBJ2-1): DSGVTQTPKHLITATGQRVTLRCSPRSGDLSVYWYQQSLDQGLQFLIQYYNGEERAKGNILERFSAQQFPDLHSELNLSSLELGDSALYFCASSVAGTSGMMQFFGPGTRLTVL.

This chain uses TRBV6-5 with TRBJ2-7; no reliable D call. The CDR3 is made up of 13 amino acids. V was clipped by 2 bases and J by 3 bases, with 8 bases between them. Germline V CDR1 and CDR2: MNHEY, SVGAGI. In nucleotides, the CDR3 is TGTGCCAGCAGTTACAGGGCCCACTACGAGCAGTACTTC. This translates into CASSYRAHYEQYF.

The chain couples TRBV19 to TRBJ1-1; D possibly corresponds to TRBD1 (6 bases). This CDR3 is 11 amino acids long. The ends were cut back, 5 bases at V and 11 bases at J, with 12 bases in the middle. Germline CDR1 reads LNHDA; CDR2 reads SQIVND (reference sequence). The CDR3 DNA follows: TGTGCCAGTAGTGCAACAGGGTTGGCTTTCTTT. Translating it yields CASSATGLAFF.